This entry describes one TCR beta chain. Antigen specificity is unknown. This entry is derived from a study of regulatory T cells in long-lasting Graves disease. Background on the study: Over 5 years on antithyroid drugs plus positive TSH receptor antibodies marked Graves' disease as persistent. Findings and limits, study-wide: The study examined only peripheral blood, not thyroid tissue. Segments TRBV28, TRBJ1-2 and TRBJ2-5 showed preferential usage in persistent disease. Among the persistent patients, approximately 2,900 public clonotypes were shared, more than the approximately 970 shared among new patients.

iRepertoire HTBI primers and Arm-PCR of CDR3 regions built TCR beta libraries. TCRdb re-analysed the multiplex PCR reads in MiXCR, keeping a single row per CDR3 protein. The sample lists about 660,000 distinct CDR3 sequences, 25% to 30% occurring once. V lost 0 bases to trimming and J lost 6 bases, with 9 bases between them. From germline, CDR1 is SGDLS and CDR2 YYNGEE. CDR3 length equals 13 residues. Time point in this sample: persistent/refractory GD, antithyroid drugs over 5 years with positive TRAb. Researchers made the TCR library from RNA that was extracted from PBMCs. The sequence was collected from a female donor with Graves disease. The input for sequencing was peripheral blood mononuclear cells (PBMCs), taken when the disease was refractory, from a patient treated with antithyroid drugs. The gene calls are TRBV9 and TRBJ1-1, with TRBD1 as a possible D gene (5 bases). This CDR3 is CASSVAGTAEAFF. Here the CDR3 DNA reads TGTGCCAGCAGCGTAGCTGGGACGGCTGAAGCTTTCTTT.